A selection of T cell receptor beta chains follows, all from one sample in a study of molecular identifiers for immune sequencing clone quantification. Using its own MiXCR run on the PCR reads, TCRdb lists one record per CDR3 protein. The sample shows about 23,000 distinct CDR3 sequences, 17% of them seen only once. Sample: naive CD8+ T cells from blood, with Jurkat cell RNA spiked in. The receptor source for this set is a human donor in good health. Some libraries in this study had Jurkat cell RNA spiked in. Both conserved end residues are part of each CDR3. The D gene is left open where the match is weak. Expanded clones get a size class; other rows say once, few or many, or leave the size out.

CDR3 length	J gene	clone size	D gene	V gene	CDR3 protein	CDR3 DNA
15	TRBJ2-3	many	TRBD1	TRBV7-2	CASSSRQGLADTQYF	TGTGCCAGCAGCTCCCGACAGGGTTTAGCAGATACGCAGTATTTT
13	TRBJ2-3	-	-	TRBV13	CASSLTVGDTQYF	TGTGCCAGCAGCTTAACTGTTGGGGATACGCAGTATTTT
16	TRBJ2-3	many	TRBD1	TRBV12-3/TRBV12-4	CASSPPGGTLTDTQYF	TGTGCCAGCAGTCCCCCAGGGGGCACCCTCACAGATACGCAGTATTTT
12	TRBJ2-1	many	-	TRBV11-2	CASSLGRDEQFF	TGTGCCAGCAGCTTAGGCAGGGATGAGCAGTTCTTC
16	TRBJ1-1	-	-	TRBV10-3	CAIGVDGLPVNTEAFF	TGTGCCATAGGGGTCGATGGGCTGCCGGTAAACACTGAAGCTTTCTTT
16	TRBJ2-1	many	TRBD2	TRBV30	CAWRARLAGAHNEQFF	TGTGCCTGGAGGGCCCGACTAGCGGGCGCCCACAATGAGCAGTTCTTC
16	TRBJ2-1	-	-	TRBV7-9	CASSSPQASAHNGQFF	TGTGCCAGCAGCTCGCCCCAGGCTAGCGCGCACAATGGGCAGTTCTTC
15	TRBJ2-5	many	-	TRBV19	CASSITGALAETQYF	TGTGCCAGTAGTATAACCGGGGCTCTGGCAGAGACCCAGTACTTC
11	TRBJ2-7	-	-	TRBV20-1	CSARFGYEQYF	TGCAGTGCAAGGTTTGGTTACGAGCAGTACTTC
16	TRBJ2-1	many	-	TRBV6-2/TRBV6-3	CASSSLQVEGYNEQFF	TGTGCCAGCAGTTCGCTACAGGTGGAGGGGTACAATGAGCAGTTCTTC
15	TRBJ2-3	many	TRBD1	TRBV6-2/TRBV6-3	CASIQGQGRIDTQYF	TGTGCCAGCATCCAGGGACAGGGGAGGATAGATACGCAGTATTTT
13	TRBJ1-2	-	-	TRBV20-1	CSAARLLQYGYTF	TGCAGTGCTGCCCGACTCCTTCAATATGGCTACACCTTC
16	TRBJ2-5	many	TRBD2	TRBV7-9	CASSLRLAGGQETQYF	TGTGCCAGCAGCCTCCGACTAGCGGGGGGGCAAGAGACCCAGTACTTC
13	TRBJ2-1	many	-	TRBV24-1	CATSDLFVGEQFF	TGTGCCACCAGTGATTTGTTTGTCGGTGAGCAGTTCTTC
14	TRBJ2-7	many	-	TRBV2	CASIQDSSFYEQYF	TGTGCCAGCATCCAGGACAGCTCCTTCTACGAGCAGTACTTC
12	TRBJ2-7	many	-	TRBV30	CAWSVVPYEQYF	TGTGCCTGGAGTGTGGTCCCCTACGAGCAGTACTTC
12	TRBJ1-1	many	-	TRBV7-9	CASFGEDTEAFF	TGTGCCAGCTTCGGTGAGGACACTGAAGCTTTCTTT
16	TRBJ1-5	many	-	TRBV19	CASSIDGGKVNQPQHF	TGTGCCAGTAGTATCGATGGCGGGAAAGTCAATCAGCCCCAGCATTTT
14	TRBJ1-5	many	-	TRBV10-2	CASSEGQGGQPQHF	TGCGCCAGCAGTGAAGGGCAGGGTGGTCAGCCCCAGCATTTT
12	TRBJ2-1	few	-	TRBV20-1	CSAGYRVSEQFF	TGCAGTGCTGGATACAGGGTTAGTGAGCAGTTCTTC
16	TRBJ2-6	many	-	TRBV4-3	CASSVETGSGANVLTF	TGCGCCAGCAGCGTCGAAACAGGCTCTGGGGCCAACGTCCTGACTTTC
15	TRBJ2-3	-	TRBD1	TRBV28	CASSLQGAFTDTQYF	TGTGCCAGCAGTCTCCAGGGGGCTTTCACAGATACGCAGTATTTT
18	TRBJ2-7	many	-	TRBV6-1	CASSEISWGGQLSYEQYF	TGTGCCAGCAGTGAAATCTCGTGGGGTGGACAGCTCTCCTACGAGCAGTACTTC
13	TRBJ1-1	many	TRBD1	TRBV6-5	CASRGQLNTEAFF	TGTGCCAGCAGGGGACAGTTGAACACTGAAGCTTTCTTT
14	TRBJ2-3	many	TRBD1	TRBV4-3	CASSQDRGTDTQYF	TGCGCCAGCAGCCAGGACAGGGGGACAGATACGCAGTATTTT
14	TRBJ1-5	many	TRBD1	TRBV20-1	CSAGDRYSNQPQHF	TGCAGTGCGGGGGACAGGTATAGCAATCAGCCCCAGCATTTT
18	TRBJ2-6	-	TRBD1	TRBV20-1	CSARDSGRGTTGANALTF	TGCAGCGCTAGAGATTCTGGCAGGGGGACGACAGGGGCCAACGCCCTGACTTTC
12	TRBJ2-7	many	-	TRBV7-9	CASRESGYEQYF	TGTGCCAGCAGGGAAAGCGGTTACGAGCAGTACTTC
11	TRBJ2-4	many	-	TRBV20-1	CSVVFGSIQYF	TGCAGTGTAGTCTTTGGGTCGATTCAGTACTTC
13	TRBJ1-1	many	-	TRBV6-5	CASNRASNTEAFF	TGTGCCAGCAACAGGGCCTCGAACACTGAAGCTTTCTTT
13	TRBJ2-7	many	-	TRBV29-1	CSVSPGGSYEQYF	TGCAGCGTGTCCCCCGGCGGCTCCTACGAGCAGTACTTC
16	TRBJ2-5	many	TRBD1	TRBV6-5	CASSYEGQGLAKTQYF	TGTGCCAGCAGTTACGAGGGACAGGGGCTCGCGAAGACCCAGTACTTC
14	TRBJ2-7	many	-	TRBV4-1	CASSQASRGYEQYF	TGCGCCAGCAGCCAAGCCAGCAGAGGTTACGAGCAGTACTTC
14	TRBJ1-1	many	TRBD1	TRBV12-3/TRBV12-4	CASRPTGGFSEAFF	TGTGCCAGCAGGCCGACAGGGGGCTTTTCTGAAGCTTTCTTT
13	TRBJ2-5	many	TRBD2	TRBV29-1	CSVPSSGQETQYF	TGCAGCGTCCCTTCTAGCGGCCAAGAGACCCAGTACTTC
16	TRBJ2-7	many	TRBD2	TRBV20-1	CSARDLGWTRSDEQYF	TGCAGTGCTAGAGATCTTGGATGGACTAGATCCGACGAGCAGTACTTC
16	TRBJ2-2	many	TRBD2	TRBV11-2	CASSLVAGGSHGELFF	TGTGCCAGCAGCTTAGTGGCTGGCGGGAGTCACGGGGAGCTGTTTTTT
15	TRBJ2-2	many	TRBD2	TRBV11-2	CASNWAGVGTGELFF	TGTGCCAGCAATTGGGCGGGAGTTGGCACCGGGGAGCTGTTTTTT
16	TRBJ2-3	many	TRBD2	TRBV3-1	CASSPGLSGGTDTQYF	TGTGCCAGCAGCCCGGGGCTTAGCGGGGGCACAGATACGCAGTATTTT
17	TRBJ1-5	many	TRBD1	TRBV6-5	CASSQLRIGQGDQPQHF	TGTGCCAGCAGTCAACTCAGAATAGGACAGGGAGATCAGCCCCAGCATTTT
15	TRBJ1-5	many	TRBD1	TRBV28	CASRTQRQGYQPQHF	TGTGCCAGCAGAACCCAGAGACAGGGGTATCAGCCCCAGCATTTT
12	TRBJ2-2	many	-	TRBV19	CASSILSGELFF	TGTGCCAGTAGTATCCTATCCGGGGAGCTGTTTTTT
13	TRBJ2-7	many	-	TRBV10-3	CATNQDSQYEQYF	TGTGCCACCAACCAGGACAGCCAATACGAGCAGTACTTC
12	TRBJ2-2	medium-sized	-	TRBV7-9	CASSSNTGELFF	TGTGCCAGCAGCTCGAACACCGGGGAGCTGTTTTTT
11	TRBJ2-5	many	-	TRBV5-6	CASSFTGDQYF	TGTGCCAGCAGCTTTACCGGGGACCAGTACTTC
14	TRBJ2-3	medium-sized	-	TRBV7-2	CASSLMFEEDTQYF	TGTGCCAGCAGCTTAATGTTCGAAGAAGATACGCAGTATTTT
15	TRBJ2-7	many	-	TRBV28	CASSRSRSGIHEQYF	TGTGCCAGCAGTCGGTCCAGGTCAGGGATCCACGAGCAGTACTTC
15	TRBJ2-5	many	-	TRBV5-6	CASSLGVYKRETQYF	TGTGCCAGCAGCTTGGGAGTATATAAGCGAGAGACCCAGTACTTC
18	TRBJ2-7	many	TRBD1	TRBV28	CASSLQPGTGGFSYEQYF	TGTGCCAGCAGTTTACAACCCGGGACAGGGGGCTTCTCCTACGAGCAGTACTTC
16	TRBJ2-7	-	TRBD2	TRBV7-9	CASSTTSGRAWYEQYF	TGTGCCAGCAGCACGACTAGCGGGAGGGCCTGGTACGAGCAGTACTTC
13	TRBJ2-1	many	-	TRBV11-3	CASSLPGSPEQFF	TGTGCCAGCAGCCTACCCGGCTCTCCCGAGCAGTTCTTC
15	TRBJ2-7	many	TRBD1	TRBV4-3	CASSQERTGTYEQYF	TGCGCCAGCAGCCAAGAAAGGACAGGGACCTACGAGCAGTACTTC